What follows are 20 T cell receptor beta chains derived from one specimen sequenced in a study of shared clonotypes between healthy human individuals. Sequencing was performed with immunoSEQ multiplex PCR; in TCRdb, only in-frame clones are kept and a portion is missing. The table includes millions of clones, 85% to 95% detected once. The sequencing input was naive CD4+ T cells from PBMCs. Subset in this sample: CD45RA+ positively selected. Receptor source: a man between 18 and 35 years old in good health. Some clones in this sample may be carry-over from other donors' samples.

J is TRBJ2-3 and V is TRBV19; D remains ambiguous. The CDR3 spans 16 residues. Between the trimmed V and J ends, which lost 3 bases and 8 bases, there was a span of 21 bases. Germline V gene sequence: CDR1 LNHDA, CDR2 SQIVND (reference sequence). CDR3 DNA: TGTGCCAGTAGTATCGACACTGGGAAACTATCGGGTACGCAGTATTTT. Translation: CASSIDTGKLSGTQYF.

The chain couples TRBV18 to TRBJ1-1, with D uncertain. V was shortened by 0 bases and J by 2 bases, with 10 bases between the two germline ends. The CDR3 totals 15 residues. CDR1 is KGHSH and CDR2 is LQKENI in the germline V gene. The CDR3 bases are TGTGCCAGCTCACCACCGAGCGGTATTAACACTGAAGCTTTCTTT. Its protein is CASSPPSGINTEAFF. The variable domain in full, with the rest retrieved from reference TRBV18 and TRBJ1-1, is NAGVMQNPRHLVRRRGQEARLRCSPMKGHSHVYWYRQLPEEGLKFMVYLQKENIIDESGMPKERFSAEFPKEGPSILRIQQVVRGDSAAYFCASSPPSGINTEAFFGQGTRLTVV.

The chain links TRBV11-2 to TRBJ2-7; maybe TRBD1 (5 bases). Germline loops: CDR1 SGHAT, CDR2 FQNNGV. The V end lost 5 bases, the J end lost 3 bases, and 17 bases lay between the germline ends. The CDR3 has 15 amino acids. CDR3 sequence (DNA): TGTGCCAGCAGCCCCACCCTGGGGCCTTACTACGAGCAGTACTTC. Translated: CASSPTLGPYYEQYF. Drawing the rest from reference TRBV11-2 and TRBJ2-7, the complete variable domain is EAGVAQSPRYKIIEKRQSVAFWCNPISGHATLYWYQQILGQGPKLLIQFQNNGVVDDSQLPKDRFSAERLKGVDSTLKIQPAKLEDSAVYLCASSPTLGPYYEQYFGPGTRLTVT.

The gene calls are TRBV28 and TRBJ2-3; TRBD2 aligns across 8 bases. Germline loops: CDR1 MDHEN, CDR2 SYDVKM. CDR3 length: 14 residues. V trimming: 3 bases; J trimming: 5 bases; junction bases outside the gene matches: 4. The CDR3 DNA reads as TGTGCCAGCAGTTTGTACCTAGCGGGAGATACGCAGTATTTT. It translates to CASSLYLAGDTQYF.

The chain uses TRBV5-1 and TRBJ1-5; D perhaps matches TRBD1 (6 bases). Germline assignment: CDR1 SGHRS and CDR2 YFSETQ. V was cut by 4 bases and J by 4 bases, with 15 bases left in between. The CDR3 is made up of 15 amino acids. In DNA, the CDR3 is TGCGCCAGCAGCCCTGGGGACATGGGGAATCAGCCCCAGCATTTT. Its protein is CASSPGDMGNQPQHF. Supplemented by reference TRBV5-1 and TRBJ1-5, the full variable domain reads KAGVTQTPRYLIKTRGQQVTLSCSPISGHRSVSWYQQTPGQGLQFLFEYFSETQRNKGNFPGRFSGRQFSNSRSEMNVSTLELGDSALYLCASSPGDMGNQPQHFGDGTRLSIL.

The chain has TRBV28 and TRBJ1-1, with D perhaps matching TRBD1 (5 bases). The V gene's germline CDR1 is MDHEN and CDR2 SYDVKM. The CDR3 has 15 residues. Trimming took off 2 bases at V and 4 bases at J, with 14 bases between the two ends. DNA for the CDR3: TGTGCCAGCAGTTTACCAGGGATGAGGGGCACTGAAGCTTTCTTT. Protein: CASSLPGMRGTEAFF.

J is TRBJ2-7 and V is TRBV30; 9 bases map to TRBD2. The CDR3 covers 12 residues. Germline loops: CDR1 GTSNPN, CDR2 SVGIG (reference sequence). V was pared by 4 bases and J by 5 bases, with 3 bases of the junction left unmatched. In DNA, the CDR3 is TGTGCCTGGACTAGCGGGATCCACGAGCAGTACTTC. It is translated as CAWTSGIHEQYF.

About this clone: This sample includes further DNA sequences coding for the same CDR3. The chain is built from TRBV18 and TRBJ2-5, with a weak D call TRBD1 (5 bases). Germline assignment: CDR1 KGHSH and CDR2 LQKENI. V was cut by 2 bases and J by 1 base, with 5 bases left in between. CDR3 length: 13 amino acids. CDR3 DNA: TGTGCCAGCTCACCAACAGGCCAAGAGACCCAGTACTTC. It is translated as CASSPTGQETQYF.

The V gene is TRBV6-5, the J gene TRBJ2-5; D possibly corresponds to TRBD1 (6 bases). The better agreement between TRBJ2-7 and the DNA end casts doubt on the J call. This CDR3 spans 13 amino acids. Germline-derived CDR1 and CDR2 are MNHEY and SVGAGI. The CDR3 reads CASMNRVTYEQYF. The CDR3 coding sequence is TGTGCCAGCATGAACAGGGTCACCTACGAGCAGTACTTC.

V gene TRBV28 combines with J gene TRBJ2-7; D call uncertain. The CDR3 covers 12 residues. CDR1 is MDHEN, CDR2 SYDVKM, per germline. Trimming left V 1 base short and J 5 bases short, with 6 bases between. The CDR3 sequence is CASSLSPDEQYF. The CDR3 nucleotides are TGTGCCAGCAGTTTATCTCCAGACGAGCAGTACTTC.

The V call is TRBV14, the J call TRBJ2-2, with D tentatively TRBD1 or TRBD2 (5 bases each). Trimming left V 0 bases short and J 13 bases short, with 15 bases between. Germline CDR1 is SGHDN and CDR2 is FVKESK. The CDR3 runs 14 residues. The CDR3 spells CASSQDLRQGRLFF. As DNA, the CDR3 is TGTGCCAGCAGCCAAGATCTACGGCAGGGACGGCTGTTTTTT.

This chain uses TRBV11-2 with TRBJ2-3; D is undetermined. V was clipped by 0 bases and J by 1 base, with 8 bases between them. CDR3 size: 15 residues. Germline V gives CDR1 SGHAT, CDR2 FQNNGV. CDR3 DNA: TGTGCCAGCAGCTTAGATCAACCGGGCACAGATACGCAGTATTTT. Translation: CASSLDQPGTDTQYF.

The chain joins TRBV7-2 to TRBJ2-7; D is ambiguous. Germline-derived CDR1 and CDR2 are SGHTA and FQGNSA. The CDR3 covers 13 residues. V gave up 5 bases and J gave up 7 bases, with 15 bases separating them. This CDR3 reads CASSAQDFKEQYF. The CDR3 region has the DNA TGTGCCAGCAGCGCCCAAGACTTCAAGGAGCAGTACTTC.

This clone was observed a handful of times. V is TRBV7-9 and J is TRBJ1-1; D is uncertain. V gave up 2 bases and J gave up 4 bases, with 5 bases separating them. Germline V lookup: CDR1 SEHNR, CDR2 FQNEAQ (reference sequence). The CDR3 extends over 12 amino acids. CDR3 nucleotides: TGTGCCAGCAGCTTAATGCGCACTGAAGCTTTCTTT. Residues: CASSLMRTEAFF.

The chain has TRBV19 and TRBJ1-1, with D unresolved. This CDR3 comprises 15 residues. Trimming removed 6 bases at V and 0 bases at J, with 14 bases between. Looked up from germline, CDR1 is LNHDA and CDR2 is SQIVND (reference sequence). The CDR3 DNA sequence: TGTGCCAGTAGAGAGATTACTAACATGAACACTGAAGCTTTCTTT. This sequence encodes CASREITNMNTEAFF.

This chain connects TRBV6-6 to TRBJ2-7; D gene uncertain. CDR3 length: 16 residues. The V gene's germline CDR1 is MNHNY and CDR2 SVGAGI (reference sequence). The germline V and J ends were trimmed by 2 bases and 6 bases, with 20 bases remaining between them. CDR3 coding DNA: TGTGCCAGCAGTTACGTTACAAGGGATCCCCTGGGCGAGCAGTACTTC. Translating gives CASSYVTRDPLGEQYF.

The chain recombines TRBV7-2 with TRBJ2-7; 8 positions match TRBD2. Germline V gives CDR1 SGHTA, CDR2 FQGNSA. V dropped 5 bases and J dropped 5; count of bases not matched to a gene: 14. CDR3 size: 16 residues. In DNA form, the CDR3 reads TGTGCCAGCAGCCAAGAGTCGAGCGGGAGAGGTGACGAGCAGTACTTC. Amino acid sequence: CASSQESSGRGDEQYF.

This chain connects TRBV18 to TRBJ1-5; 8 nucleotides line up with TRBD1. J was trimmed by 7 bases and V by 0 bases; bases with no gene match: 8. Germline CDR1 is KGHSH and CDR2 is LQKENI. This CDR3 region has 16 residues. CDR3 loop: CASSPPTGGGRQPQHF. The CDR3 DNA reads TGTGCCAGCTCACCACCCACAGGGGGAGGGCGACAGCCCCAGCATTTT.

The chain recombines TRBV28 with TRBJ2-4; a weak D match, TRBD1 (5 bases). The germline V gene encodes CDR1 MDHEN and CDR2 SYDVKM. This CDR3 is built from 11 residues. Deletions cut 4 bases from V and 12 bases from J, with 10 bases between. The CDR3 sequence: CASSSGQNQYF. For the CDR3, the DNA is TGTGCCAGCAGTTCCGGACAAAATCAGTACTTC.

A word on this clone: One end of the junction does not line up with germline, which may come from a read error. J is TRBJ1-1 and V is TRBV7-2; D is undetermined. Per the germline V gene, CDR1 is SGHTA and CDR2 is FQGNSA. The CDR3 totals 13 residues. The CDR3 nucleotides read TGTGCCAGCAGCTTAGCGTTGGTCGATAGCATCCTATTT. This codes for CASSLALVDSILF.